Presented here are 14 T cell receptor beta chains from one specimen sequenced in a study of spatial heterogeneity in lung cancer. Regarding time point: sample taken at primary tumor resection. The input material, whole RNA from tumor, nontumor lung or frozen PBMC, was sequenced unsorted. TCRdb analysed the 5' RACE reads with MiXCR anew, one entry per CDR3 protein. The profile covers more than 15,000 distinct CDR3 sequences, with about a fifth appearing a single time and 15% to 20% taken by the ten largest. Sample: PBMCs, taken at surgery. The receptors were sampled from a female donor with early-stage non-small cell lung cancer.

This clonotype has ten or more counts. CDR3 residues: CASGKGTSNQPQHF. CDR3 in DNA: TGTGCCAGTGGGAAGGGGACAAGCAATCAGCCCCAGCATTTT. The genes are TRBV19 and TRBJ1-5; tentatively, D is TRBD1 (6 bases). The ends were cut back, 8 bases at V and 1 base at J, with 12 bases in the middle. The CDR3 has 14 residues. Germline lookup yields CDR1 LNHDA and CDR2 SQIVND (reference sequence).

This clonotype was seen at least ten times. J is TRBJ1-4 and V is TRBV15; tentatively, D is TRBD1 (5 bases). CDR3 length equals 14 residues. Between the trimmed V and J ends, which lost 7 bases and 8 bases, there was a span of 17 bases. From germline, CDR1 is LNHNV and CDR2 YYDKDF (reference sequence). As DNA, the CDR3 is TGTGCCACCAAGAAGGGCCGGGGGGACGAAAAACTGTTTTTT. Translation gives CATKKGRGDEKLFF.

This clonotype was observed many times. This chain links TRBV11-2 with TRBJ2-3; 13 positions agree with TRBD2. The trim removed 5 bases at V and 2 bases at J, leaving 13 bases unmatched. This CDR3 region has 19 residues. CDR1 and CDR2 from the germline V gene are SGHAT and FQNNGV. As DNA, the CDR3 is TGTGCCAGCAGCGGCGGGACTAGCGGGAAAAGAAGGCACACAGATACGCAGTATTTT. It translates to CASSGGTSGKRRHTDTQYF. Full variable domain (remainder filled in from reference TRBV11-2 and TRBJ2-3): EAGVAQSPRYKIIEKRQSVAFWCNPISGHATLYWYQQILGQGPKLLIQFQNNGVVDDSQLPKDRFSAERLKGVDSTLKIQPAKLEDSAVYLCASSGGTSGKRRHTDTQYFGPGTRLTVL.

This clonotype has just a few counts. The CDR3 loop reads CASSMTDNEQFF. The CDR3 DNA sequence: TGTGCCAGCTCCATGACAGACAATGAGCAGTTCTTC. The chain uses TRBV11-2 and TRBJ2-1, with D perhaps TRBD1 (5 bases). Deletions cut 8 bases from V and 5 bases from J, with 10 bases between. Germline V gene lookup returns CDR1 SGHAT and CDR2 FQNNGV. The CDR3 runs to 12 residues.

Regarding this clonotype: At one boundary the junction diverges from the germline segment, which might be a read error. The chain recombines TRBV3-1 with TRBJ2-3; D is uncertain. There are 13 residues in the CDR3. Per germline, CDR1 LGHDT and CDR2 YNNKEL (reference sequence). CDR3 sequence reads: CASSQDGPDAQYF. In DNA form, the CDR3 reads TGTGCCAGCAGCCAAGATGGCCCAGATGCGCAGTATTTT.

The chain is built from TRBV5-1 and TRBJ1-2; a weak D match, TRBD1 (6 bases). Trimming stripped 7 bases from V and 4 bases from J, with 14 bases between. The CDR3 covers 13 residues. The germline V gene encodes CDR1 SGHRS and CDR2 YFSETQ. The CDR3 nucleotides are TGCGCCAGCGCTAAACAGGGTACCTATGGCTACACCTTC. As protein: CASAKQGTYGYTF.

This clonotype has at least ten counts. The J gene is TRBJ2-1, the V gene TRBV7-2, with a tentative D call TRBD1 (5 bases). The CDR3 length is 16 residues. Germline assignment: CDR1 SGHTA and CDR2 FQGNSA. Trimming removed 5 bases from V and 5 bases from J, with 19 bases in between. The CDR3 DNA follows: TGTGCCAGCAGCCTTGAGACAGAACTAAAAAACAATGAGCAGTTCTTC. This codes for CASSLETELKNNEQFF.

This clonotype was observed at least ten times. The rearrangement links TRBV4-1 to TRBJ2-1; 9 bases agree with TRBD2. The CDR3 has 15 amino acids. J gave up 3 bases and V 4 bases, and 4 bases lay outside the gene matches. Germline values: CDR1 MGHRA, CDR2 YSYEKL. As DNA, the CDR3 is TGCGCCAGCAGCCCACGGACTAGCGACTACAATGAGCAGTTCTTC. It translates to CASSPRTSDYNEQFF.

This clonotype was seen just once. This chain uses TRBV2 with TRBJ1-1; 9 bases line up with TRBD1. From germline, CDR1 is SNHLY and CDR2 FYNNEI. Trimming took 10 bases from V and 5 from J; bases not matched to a gene: 8. This CDR3 comprises 13 residues. CDR3 sequence (DNA): TGTGCCACTCTACAGGGGGCGCGAACTGAAGCTTTCTTT. As protein: CATLQGARTEAFF.

This chain links TRBV3-1 with TRBJ2-5; D may be TRBD2 (6 bases). CDR3 length equals 14 residues. Per the germline V gene, CDR1 is LGHDT and CDR2 is YNNKEL (reference sequence). Trimming took 5 bases from V and 2 from J, leaving 12 bases between them. DNA for the CDR3: TGTGCCAGCAGCTTGTCAGGGACTCAAGAGACCCAGTACTTC. Its translation: CASSLSGTQETQYF.

The chain carries TRBV6-1 and TRBJ2-7; 7 positions match TRBD1. The CDR3 loop spans 13 amino acids. Germline CDR1 MNHNS, CDR2 SASEGT. Trimming cost V 10 bases and J 6 bases; bases outside gene matches: 12. The CDR3 loop reads CATGTTGDREQYV. CDR3 nucleotide sequence: TGTGCCACCGGAACTACAGGGGATCGCGAGCAGTACGTC.

There are many counts of this clonotype. The chain couples TRBV6-4 to TRBJ2-1, with D perhaps assigned TRBD1 or TRBD2 (5 bases each). This CDR3 is built from 14 residues. V dropped 2 bases and J dropped 10 bases, with 15 bases sitting between them. Looked up from germline, CDR1 is MRHNA and CDR2 is SNTAGT. CDR3 DNA sequence: TGTGCCAGCAGTGACCTCCCTGGGGGAAACGAGCAGTTCTTC. It specifies CASSDLPGGNEQFF.

The sample holds many counts of this clonotype. CDR3 nucleotide sequence: TGTGCCAGCAGGCGCTACGAGCAGTACTTC. It is translated as CASRRYEQYF. The V gene is TRBV28, the J gene TRBJ2-7, with D unresolved. The CDR3 spans 10 residues. Trimming shortened V by 6 bases and J by 3 bases, and 3 bases separated the two germline ends. Germline CDR1 reads MDHEN; CDR2 reads SYDVKM.

This clonotype occurred a few times. This rearrangement joins TRBV29-1 to TRBJ2-1; 13 bases map to TRBD2. Germline CDR1 is SQVTM and CDR2 is ANQGSEA. There are 16 residues in the CDR3. Trimming removed 1 base from V and 1 base from J; junction bases left unmatched: 1. CDR3 coding DNA: TGCAGCGTTGAAGGGACTAGCGGGGGATCCTACAATGAGCAGTTCTTC. Translating it yields CSVEGTSGGSYNEQFF.